This T cell receptor beta chain is from a study of identifying expanded T cells in peripheral blood. Collection occurred without any documented infections or immune events in donors. This clone was seen a few times. As yet, its antigen is unknown. The germline gives CDR1 SGHTA, CDR2 FQGNSA. The CDR3 totals 17 residues. V shed 2 bases, J shed 2 bases, and the junction held 6 bases outside the gene matches. Measured with immunoSEQ multiplex PCR; TCRdb has only the in-frame clones, and not every one. This table has 100,000 to 150,000 clones, 84% appearing once. General study points: Variance in clone template counts between roughly 2-week samples significantly increased with total template count across all healthy donors. Technical replicates showed around 1.2 changed clones; approximately two weeks 15 to 20; four weeks 19.

The TCR originated in a person aged 18 to 70 in good health. Input material: blood. The rearrangement joins TRBV7-2 to TRBJ2-3; 11 bases line up with TRBD2. The chain's CDR3 is CASSLSPSGGYTDTQYF. DNA for the CDR3: TGTGCCAGCAGCTTAAGTCCTAGCGGGGGGTACACAGATACGCAGTATTTT.